These T cell receptor beta chains were read from a single sample in a study of beta chain features in type 1 diabetes. Clones were sequenced by immunoSEQ multiplex PCR, and TCRdb holds only the in-frame ones, with some missing. The data show 16,000 or so clones, with around 69% seen just once and roughly 0.34% held by the top ten. Sequenced input: stem cell memory CD4+ T cells from blood. These receptors were collected from a woman aged 18-29 years with type 1 diabetes. Each CDR3 is given with its conserved first and last residue. The order of the fields is J gene, clone size, V gene, D gene, CDR3 protein. The D gene is left open where the match is weak. Part of the rows lack a size; the others show once, few, many or a class for expanded clones.

>TRBJ2-2|-|TRBV18|TRBD2
CASSPGLAGGRTGELFF
>TRBJ2-3|few|TRBV18|-
CASSRPTHTDTQYF
>TRBJ2-7|once|TRBV2|TRBD2
CASSDRLAGLSSRYEQYF
>TRBJ1-1|few|TRBV10-3|TRBD1
CAISEGQGRTEAFF
>TRBJ1-1|-|TRBV6-5|TRBD1
CASRKGQVNTEAFF
>TRBJ2-1|-|TRBV18|TRBD2
CASSPFETSGTNEQFF
>TRBJ1-2|once|TRBV4-3|-
CASSQEGRPRDGYTF
>TRBJ2-1|few|TRBV2|TRBD2
CASSEGRLAGLYNEQFF
>TRBJ2-7|once|TRBV7-2|TRBD2
CASSYSGISYEQYF
>TRBJ1-5|-|TRBV2|TRBD1
CASSSRGQANQPQHF
>TRBJ2-3|-|TRBV28|-
CASSFQGLFLNTQYF
>TRBJ2-3|-|TRBV12-5|TRBD1
CASGLVLWGTTGKNTQYF
>TRBJ2-1|-|TRBV30|TRBD2
CAWRPGTRVNGEQFF
>TRBJ1-1|-|TRBV19|TRBD1
CASSRQGPNTEAFF
>TRBJ2-3|-|TRBV7-8|TRBD2
CASTEGLAGGTDTQYF
>TRBJ2-7|once|TRBV28|-
CASSPRGKSSYEQYF
>TRBJ2-3|-|TRBV9|TRBD2
CASSVGTSGSTDTQYF
>TRBJ2-5|-|TRBV11-2|TRBD1
CASSRKTGRGQTYF
>TRBJ1-5|-|TRBV18|-
CASSTDQGYQPQHF
>TRBJ2-5|-|TRBV18|TRBD2
CASSRDSGNQETQYF
>TRBJ2-3|-|TRBV25-1|-
CASSGGVLVDTQYF
>TRBJ1-5|-|TRBV28|-
CASRPRSFRDNQPQHF
>TRBJ2-5|-|TRBV19|-
CASSIVWRKQETQYF
>TRBJ2-5|-|TRBV7-2|-
CASSSVVGGETQYF
>TRBJ1-3|-|TRBV29-1|-
CSVKQIPSGNTIYF
>TRBJ1-2|once|TRBV7-9|-
CASSQVGSYGYTF
>TRBJ1-5|-|TRBV2|-
CASSDLSNQPQHF
>TRBJ1-2|-|TRBV19|-
CASSREGGYGYTF
>TRBJ1-3|once|TRBV5-6|-
CASSLPTVASSGNTIYF
>TRBJ1-2|-|TRBV12-5|-
CASGLVPGRANYGYTF
>TRBJ2-7|-|TRBV5-4|-
CASTVSPTRPSYEQYF
>TRBJ2-1|-|TRBV7-9|TRBD2
CASSHLPGTSGRTYNEQFF
>TRBJ1-5|-|TRBV7-8|-
CASSGTNQPQHF
>TRBJ1-1|-|TRBV18|TRBD1
CASSNRGRTEAFF
>TRBJ2-1|-|TRBV10-2|-
CASSAPEEGVNEQFF
>TRBJ2-7|few|TRBV5-1|-
CASSPNPGLASYEQYF
>TRBJ1-2|-|TRBV5-1|TRBD1
CASSLAGGQGTYGYTF
>TRBJ1-2|-|TRBV30|-
CAWSFGPGYTF
>TRBJ1-1|-|TRBV7-9|-
CASSLSNENTEAFF
>TRBJ2-1|-|TRBV18|TRBD1
CASSPGQGARRGHNEQFF
>TRBJ2-1|-|TRBV2|-
CASSLNRDLQFF